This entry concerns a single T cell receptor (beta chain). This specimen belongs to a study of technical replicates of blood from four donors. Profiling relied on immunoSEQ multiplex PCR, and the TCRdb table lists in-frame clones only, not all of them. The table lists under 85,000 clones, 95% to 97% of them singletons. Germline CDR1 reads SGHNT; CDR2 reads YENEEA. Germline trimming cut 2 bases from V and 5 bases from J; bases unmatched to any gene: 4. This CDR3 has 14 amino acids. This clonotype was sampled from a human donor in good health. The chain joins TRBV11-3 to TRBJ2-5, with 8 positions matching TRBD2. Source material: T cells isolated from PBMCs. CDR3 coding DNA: TGTGCCAGCAGCTTACCTATAGCGGGGGAGACCCAGTACTTC. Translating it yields CASSLPIAGETQYF.